This TCR beta chain was captured in a study of T cells in localized non-small cell lung cancer (TCRdb year 2020). In terms of the full investigation: The study analyzed T cell repertoires of a few hundred early-stage NSCLC patients, comparing tumors and uninvolved tumor-adjacent lungs. All 240 or so NSCLC patients in the cohort were treatment-naive and had localized lung tumors that were resected. A mean age of around 66 years was recorded for the NSCLC patients, of whom more than 120 were male and around 100 were female. The paper's findings and limits, for the study overall: Because the study design was exploratory, TCR variables were selected using unadjusted p-values without false-discovery rate correction. A median of roughly 60 of the top 100 tumor clones turned up in the paired uninvolved adjacent lung, and 25 to 30 of those clones also ranked among the top 100 of that same adjacent lung. Higher blood T cell density associated with longer overall survival, while higher adjacent-lung clonality associated with shorter survival. Multi-region tumor sequencing was not performed, so intratumor heterogeneity could not be excluded. Uninvolved tumor-adjacent lung showed the highest T cell clonality, higher than tumor, which suggests more focused antigenic responses in the uninvolved tumor-adjacent lung.

Ends trimmed: V by 7 bases, J by 3 bases; bases unmatched to a gene: 9. Measured from the cysteine to the phenylalanine, the CDR3 is 15 residues long. Here the CDR3 DNA is all that survives: 45 bases in frame from base 1. The germline V gene encodes CDR1 MNHNS and CDR2 SASEGT. At diagnosis, tumor, uninvolved tumor-adjacent lung and peripheral blood were collected and then preserved as a mix of FFPE and fresh-frozen material. For TCR repertoire profiling, blood samples were analyzed as peripheral blood mononuclear cells. TCR beta CDR3 regions were sequenced from DNA using the immunoSEQ Assay. Under the source paper's analysis protocol: To compute T cell density, TCR beta template counts were normalized to usable DNA, which was estimated by amplifying housekeeping genes. The preseqR package was used to estimate richness by extrapolating to 400,000 templates for PBMC samples and to 120,000 templates for tissue samples. Clonality was defined by subtracting Pielou's evenness from one. To identify tissue-enriched TCRs, differential abundance testing was run on productive amino-acid clonotypes with a minimum total count of 5 and an alpha of 0.1. The Jaccard Index and the Morisita Overlap Index were used to quantify repertoire overlap between compartments. GLIPH grouped TCR beta CDR3s together with public tetramer-defined viral CDR3s, and a viral motif had to include at least three viral sequences and show V-gene enrichment. Here the immuneACCESS table is served through TCRdb, limited to in-frame sequences with V and J called. Missing clones are a known gap in these copies; in checked studies unresolved V genes cover under half, and the rest lacks a known reason. V, J and clone size are those of that table, while D and trimming were read from the DNA. In this sample the table shows around 67,000 clones, 85% to 90% of which occur a single time. The top ten hold about 2% of the sample.

Comment on this clone: Its recognized antigen is unknown. Within one base of it there is no much larger clone, and no base qualities were kept.

The V gene is TRBV6-1 and the J gene is TRBJ1-5; 7 bases in the middle match TRBD1. This clonotype was obtained from a woman between 35 and 70 years old with stage I lung adenocarcinoma. The sequences come from peripheral blood, collected before any cancer treatment. The bases are TGTGCCAGCACCCCCCAGGACAGGCTCAATCAGCCCCAGCATTTT. It encodes CASTPQDRLNQPQHF.